This is a list of T cell receptor beta chains from one sample in a study of shared clonotypes between healthy human individuals. Clones were read by immunoSEQ multiplex PCR, and TCRdb kept only the in-frame ones, dropping some. The sample holds around 2.1 million clones, about 93% seen once. Sequenced input: naive CD8+ T cells from PBMCs. The receptor source for this set is a man aged 18 to 35 in good health. Some clones in this sample may be carry-over from other donors' samples. The CDR3 runs from the conserved cysteine through the conserved F or W. Fields, in order: D gene, J gene, V gene, CDR3 protein. The D gene is left open where the match is weak.

>TRBD1|TRBJ2-6|TRBV19
CASSGRDRAGANVLTF
>TRBD2|TRBJ2-7|TRBV5-6
CASSLSSGRYEQYF
>-|TRBJ1-3|TRBV4-2
CASSQGRERNTIYF
>-|TRBJ1-1|TRBV7-5
CASSKPDRGPEAFF
>TRBD1|TRBJ2-5|TRBV7-9
CASSRQTGGGETQYF
>TRBD2|TRBJ2-3|TRBV28
CASSHGTKDTQYF
>TRBD2|TRBJ2-7|TRBV9
CASSVGRASGSDEQYF
>-|TRBJ2-7|TRBV12-2
CASRRDSWDEQYF
>-|TRBJ1-2|TRBV28
CASSSPGSRANYGYTF
>TRBD2|TRBJ2-7|TRBV6-5
CASSYRSSGTYEQYF
>-|TRBJ2-6|TRBV5-6
CASSLDPGKVLTF
>-|TRBJ2-2|TRBV7-9
CASYTGELFF
>-|TRBJ1-1|TRBV28
CASSPLMNTEAFF
>TRBD2|TRBJ2-1|TRBV15
CATSRDSLSGSLNEQFF
>-|TRBJ1-1|TRBV4-1
CASSSGRGGNTEAFF
>-|TRBJ2-7|TRBV27
CASQALPPGNEQYF
>-|TRBJ1-2|TRBV11-2
CASHEGFRGYTF
>-|TRBJ2-7|TRBV7-9
CASSLGPIGGDYEQYF
>-|TRBJ1-2|TRBV6-1
CASSWDGTNYGYTF
>-|TRBJ2-7|TRBV13
CASSPLSGVDYEQYF
>-|TRBJ2-1|TRBV11-2
CASSPPTQGEQFF
>-|TRBJ1-1|TRBV9
CASSVDDGTEAFF
>TRBD2|TRBJ2-7|TRBV27
CASSSTSGGYEQYF
>-|TRBJ1-2|TRBV27
CASSLSTAFGHYGYTF
>TRBD2|TRBJ2-3|TRBV10-1
CASSGDAREGVDTQYF
>-|TRBJ1-1|TRBV28
CASSPGYTEAFF
>TRBD1|TRBJ2-5|TRBV6-1
CASSETGKVKTQYF
>-|TRBJ2-7|TRBV5-1
CASSLSTTLAYEQYF
>-|TRBJ2-5|TRBV15
CATSRGWETQYF
>-|TRBJ2-2|TRBV5-1
CASSLGDPIGELFF
>-|TRBJ2-7|TRBV19
CASSRDISYEQYF
>TRBD1|TRBJ1-1|TRBV28
CASSLGRGTEAFF
>-|TRBJ1-3|TRBV21-1
CASSKVPDSGNTIYF